A single sample is the source of the 11 T cell receptor beta chains below, sequenced in a study of blood T cell repertoires in COVID-19. Repertoires were generated with immunoSEQ multiplex PCR, while TCRdb's copy carries only in-frame clones and drops some. Here the sample spans tens of thousands of clones, roughly 76% being singletons. Sequencing input: peripheral blood. These receptors all stem from a woman in her seventies with acute or convalescent COVID-19.

This clone was recorded a few times. This chain links TRBV11-2 with TRBJ1-3; the match to TRBD1 covers 12 bases. CDR3 length equals 17 residues. The trim removed 4 bases at V and 0 bases at J, leaving 4 bases unmatched. Germline CDR1 reads SGHAT; CDR2 reads FQNNGV. The DNA for the CDR3 is TGTGCCAGCAGCTACGGGACAGGGGGCTTCTCTGGAAACACCATATATTTT. Translating gives CASSYGTGGFSGNTIYF.

J is TRBJ1-1 and V is TRBV2; 7 bases agree with TRBD1. Looked up from germline, CDR1 is SNHLY and CDR2 is FYNNEI. CDR3 length equals 12 residues. With V trimmed by 6 bases and J by 5 bases, 3 bases remained unmatched. CDR3 sequence: CASRTQGTEAFF. In nucleotides, the CDR3 is TGTGCCAGCAGAACACAGGGGACTGAAGCTTTCTTT.

The V and J genes are TRBV28 and TRBJ1-5; tentatively, D is TRBD1 (5 bases). CDR3 size: 12 residues. Trimming cost V 6 bases and J 7 bases, with 10 bases left between them. CDR1 and CDR2 from the germline V gene are MDHEN and SYDVKM. CDR3 coding DNA: TGTGCCAGCAGCACCCAGGGCCAGCCCCAGCATTTT. It encodes CASSTQGQPQHF.

A few counts support this clone. The CDR3 DNA reads as TGTGCCAGTAGTACTACCGGACAGGGGGTGGCTTTCTTT. It encodes CASSTTGQGVAFF. The chain is built from TRBV19 and TRBJ1-1; 10 bases align to TRBD1. V dropped 4 bases and J dropped 11; count of bases not matched to a gene: 7. CDR3 length equals 13 residues. Germline-derived CDR1 and CDR2 are LNHDA and SQIVND (reference sequence). Supplemented by reference TRBV19 and TRBJ1-1, the full variable domain reads DGGITQSPKYLFRKEGQNVTLSCEQNLNHDAMYWYRQDPGQGLRLIYYSQIVNDFQKGDIAEGYSVSREKKESFPLTVTSAQKNPTAFYLCASSTTGQGVAFFGQGTRLTVV.

This clone has a single count. The chain links TRBV30 to TRBJ1-1; D is unresolved. Germline V gives CDR1 GTSNPN, CDR2 SVGIG (reference sequence). The V and J ends lost 0 bases and 2 bases respectively, with 10 bases between them. This CDR3 is built from 14 residues. The DNA of the CDR3 is TGTGCCTGGAGTGTAGGAGGGATTAACACTGAAGCTTTCTTT. It encodes CAWSVGGINTEAFF. The variable domain in full, with the rest retrieved from reference TRBV30 and TRBJ1-1, is SQTIHQWPATLVQPVGSPLSLECTVEGTSNPNLYWYRQAAGRGLQLLFYSVGIGQISSEVPQNLSASRPQDRQFILSSKKLLLSDSGFYLCAWSVGGINTEAFFGQGTRLTVV.

This clone was picked up one time. V gene TRBV10-3 combines with J gene TRBJ2-5, with 9 bases lining up with TRBD1. This CDR3 has 14 residues. Germline loops: CDR1 ENHRY, CDR2 SYGVKD. The V segment lost 3 bases and the J segment 4 bases; nucleotides outside the gene matches: 3. The CDR3 nucleotides are TGTGCCATCAGTGAACAGGGGGCCCGAGAGACCCAGTACTTC. Its translation is CAISEQGARETQYF.

The sample holds a few counts of this clone. The rearrangement joins TRBV5-4 to TRBJ2-7; D gene unclear. CDR1 is SGHNT and CDR2 is YYREEE in the germline V gene (reference sequence). Trimming pared 4 bases from V and 7 bases from J, leaving 15 bases between. The CDR3 contains 13 residues. This CDR3 reads CASSIGVLWEQYF. The CDR3 DNA reads as TGTGCCAGCAGCATCGGAGTCCTTTGGGAGCAGTACTTC. The complete variable domain, with remaining parts taken from reference TRBV5-4 and TRBJ2-7, reads ETGVTQSPTHLIKTRGQQVTLRCSSQSGHNTVSWYQQALGQGPQFIFQYYREEENGRGNFPPRFSGLQFPNYSSELNVNALELDDSALYLCASSIGVLWEQYFGPGTRLTVT.

This rearrangement joins TRBV25-1 to TRBJ2-3; the match to TRBD2 covers 8 bases. V lost 7 bases to trimming and J lost 1 base; unmatched junction nucleotides: 4. Germline V lookup: CDR1 MGHDK, CDR2 SYGVNS. The CDR3 is 14 amino acids. CDR3 in DNA: TGTGCCAGCACCCTGACTAGCGGCACAGATACGCAGTATTTT. It codes for CASTLTSGTDTQYF.

This rearrangement joins TRBV19 to TRBJ1-3; D might be TRBD1 (6 bases). The CDR3 loop spans 16 amino acids. Germline-derived CDR1 and CDR2 are LNHDA and SQIVND (reference sequence). The ends were cut back, 4 bases at V and 0 bases at J, with 13 bases in the middle. The CDR3 region has the DNA TGTGCCAGTAGTACGCCGGGACACGCCTCTGGAAACACCATATATTTT. Amino acid sequence: CASSTPGHASGNTIYF. Variable domain in full (rest from reference TRBV19 and TRBJ1-3): DGGITQSPKYLFRKEGQNVTLSCEQNLNHDAMYWYRQDPGQGLRLIYYSQIVNDFQKGDIAEGYSVSREKKESFPLTVTSAQKNPTAFYLCASSTPGHASGNTIYFGEGSWLTVV.

The chain employs TRBV18 and TRBJ1-5; D is unclear. The germline V gene has CDR1 KGHSH and CDR2 LQKENI. The V end lost 4 bases, the J end lost 4 bases, and 14 bases lay between the germline ends. The CDR3 consists of 15 residues. The CDR3 protein is CASSRPGTENQPQHF. As DNA, the CDR3 is TGTGCCAGCTCACGCCCTGGTACCGAGAATCAGCCCCAGCATTTT.

The rearrangement joins TRBV7-2 to TRBJ1-3, with a possible D match to TRBD1 (6 bases). Germline V gene sequence: CDR1 SGHTA, CDR2 FQGNSA. The V gene lost 1 base and the J gene lost 4 bases, with 11 bases spanning the gap. There are 15 residues in the CDR3. The CDR3 DNA is TGTGCCAGCAGCTTAGGCCCAGGGGACGGAAACACCATATATTTT. It yields the protein CASSLGPGDGNTIYF. The full variable domain, in which reference TRBV7-2 and TRBJ1-3 provide the parts outside the CDR3, is GAGVSQSPSNKVTEKGKDVELRCDPISGHTALYWYRQSLGQGLEFLIYFQGNSAPDKSGLPSDRFSAERTGGSVSTLTIQRTQQEDSAVYLCASSLGPGDGNTIYFGEGSWLTVV.